This T cell receptor beta chain is from a study of blood T cells in healthy people across ages. This clonotype has a handful of counts. The germline V gene encodes CDR1 MNHEY and CDR2 SVGEGT. This CDR3 has 16 residues. The J segment lost 2 bases and the V segment lost 5 bases, leaving 8 bases of the junction unmatched. Primers used in a second PCR of about 7 to 12 cycles were a sample-barcoded 5' primer and a J-beta primer mix. TCRdb fed the 5' RACE reads into MiXCR, producing one record per CDR3 protein. The table records about 930,000 distinct CDR3 sequences, 25% to 30% of them present only once. These records were also assigned to another study, of T cells of mothers and their children.

The chain recombines TRBV6-2 or TRBV6-3 with TRBJ1-5; 8 nucleotides match TRBD1. Material for sequencing was blood. The receptor was derived from a woman between 40 and 50 years old in good health. The CDR3 loop is CASSKGQAGGNQPQHF. DNA of the CDR3: TGTGCCAGCAGTAAGGGACAGGCGGGGGGCAATCAGCCCCAGCATTTT.